The table lists the clone carrying this TCR beta chain with a few counts. What it recognizes is unknown. The same CDR3 also results from other DNA sequences found in this sample. Among the patients, none had received any treatment before thyroid surgery. This record comes from a study of metastatic and nonmetastatic thyroid tumors. Study background: Malignant thyroid and benign thyroid patients provided blood and tumor or nodule tissue whose repertoires were compared.

Germline loops: CDR1 SQVTM, CDR2 ANQGSEA. The CDR3 is made up of 13 amino acids. As handled by the study authors: A classifier of distant metastasis in papillary thyroid cancer was built from CDR3 differences (across clinicopathological groups). TCRdb re-called clones from the PCR reads using MiXCR. These V and J calls rely on TCRdb rather than the paper's analysis. The sample gives about 39,000 clones, around 20% of which show up once; about 18% is in the top ten. General observations from the study: Malignant thyroid tumors reportedly exceeded benign nodules significantly in TCR beta diversity, with the difference appearing in blood and tumor.

This clonotype originated in a female donor with papillary thyroid cancer or a benign thyroid nodule (not recorded which). Some clones in this sample may be carry-over from other donors' samples. V is TRBV29-1 and J is TRBJ2-3; TRBD2 aligns across 7 bases. Material for sequencing was blood. CDR3 protein: CSGGAGATDTQYF. CDR3 sequence (DNA): TGCAGTGGTGGCGCGGGAGCCACAGATACGCAGTATTTT.